The 13 T cell receptor beta chains listed next were all sequenced from one sample in a study of T cells after yellow fever vaccination. TCRdb passed the 5' RACE reads through MiXCR, listing each CDR3 protein once. In the table there are about 500,000 distinct CDR3 sequences, about a sixth of which are singletons. Specimen: PBMCs, collected less than 6 days after the first yellow fever vaccination. All receptors derive from a man younger than 35 who received the YFV17D yellow fever vaccine.

This clonotype was seen a few times. The V gene is TRBV6-1, the J gene TRBJ1-6; TRBD1 matches 7 bases. The CDR3 is made up of 16 amino acids. Losses at the gene ends were 5 bases for V and 7 bases for J; bases not matched to a gene: 11. Germline CDR1 MNHNS, CDR2 SASEGT. The CDR3 sequence: CASSKGQPLGNSPLHF. CDR3 bases: TGTGCCAGCAGTAAGGGACAGCCCTTGGGGAATTCACCCCTCCACTTT.

This sequence joins TRBV10-2 and TRBJ1-3, with D maybe TRBD1 (6 bases). V gave up 6 bases and J gave up 4 bases, with 16 bases separating them. The germline gives CDR1 WSHSY, CDR2 SAAADI. CDR3 size: 15 residues. The CDR3 is CASSRDTTPGNTIYF. The CDR3 nucleotides are TGCGCCAGCAGCCGGGACACCACACCCGGAAACACCATATATTTT.

This clonotype has more than one count but fewer than ten. V and J are TRBV25-1 and TRBJ1-3; a weak D match, TRBD1 (5 bases). The ends were cut back, 5 bases at V and 0 bases at J, with 11 bases in the middle. The germline CDR1 and CDR2 sequences are MGHDK and SYGVNS. CDR3 length: 15 amino acids. CDR3 region: CASSQTGDSGNTIYF. The CDR3 nucleotides are TGTGCCAGCAGTCAAACGGGGGACTCTGGAAACACCATATATTTT.

CDR3 amino acids: CASSRELTGELFF. For the CDR3, the DNA is TGTGCCAGCAGCAGGGAGCTCACCGGGGAGCTGTTTTTT. J is TRBJ2-2 and V is TRBV7-3; possible D gene TRBD2, 5 bases. Germline loops: CDR1 SGHTA, CDR2 FQGTGA. The CDR3 consists of 13 residues. The V end lost 5 bases, the J end lost 4 bases, and 8 bases lay between the germline ends. Full variable domain (outside the CDR3, taken from reference TRBV7-3 and TRBJ2-2): GAGVSQTPSNKVTEKGKYVELRCDPISGHTALYWYRQSLGQGPEFLIYFQGTGAADDSGLPNDRFFAVRPEGSVSTLKIQRTERGDSAVYLCASSRELTGELFFGEGSRLTVL.

This clonotype was observed a handful of times. The chain combines TRBV11-3 with TRBJ2-7, with 10 bases aligning to TRBD2. The CDR3 loop spans 17 amino acids. Germline V gene data show CDR1 as SGHNT and CDR2 as YENEEA. With 6 bases clipped from V and 5 bases from J, the junction kept 16 bases outside the gene matches. DNA of the CDR3: TGTGCCAGCAGTAGTACGACAGCGGGGGGGATTAAGGACGAGCAGTACTTC. It encodes CASSSTTAGGIKDEQYF.

The rearrangement uses TRBV9 and TRBJ2-6, with TRBD1 matching over 7 bases. The germline CDR1 and CDR2 sequences are SGDLS and YYNGEE. V lost 4 bases to trimming and J lost 2 bases; unmatched junction nucleotides: 15. The CDR3 runs 19 residues. CDR3 protein: CASSNTAGTDRTGANVLTF. The CDR3 coding sequence is TGTGCCAGCAGCAACACCGCCGGGACAGATAGAACTGGGGCCAACGTCCTGACTTTC. The complete variable domain, with remaining parts taken from reference TRBV9 and TRBJ2-6, reads DSGVTQTPKHLITATGQRVTLRCSPRSGDLSVYWYQQSLDQGLQFLIQYYNGEERAKGNILERFSAQQFPDLHSELNLSSLELGDSALYFCASSNTAGTDRTGANVLTFGAGSRLTVL.

The rearrangement uses TRBV24-1 and TRBJ2-1; D not resolved. V lost 0 bases to trimming and J lost 10 bases, with 6 bases between them. Germline CDR1 and CDR2: KGHDR and SFDVKD. This CDR3 has 12 amino acids. The CDR3 DNA reads TGTGCCACCAGTGATTTGACAGCCGAGCAGTTCTTC. This translates into CATSDLTAEQFF.

This clonotype has more than one count but fewer than ten. The CDR3 sequence is CASNRDRNYGYTF. CDR3 DNA sequence: TGTGCCAGCAACCGAGACAGGAACTATGGCTACACCTTC. The chain combines TRBV9 with TRBJ1-2, with D possibly TRBD1 on 6 matching bases. V gave up 6 bases and J gave up 2 bases, with 11 bases separating them. Germline lookup yields CDR1 SGDLS and CDR2 YYNGEE. The CDR3 loop spans 13 amino acids.

The rearrangement links TRBV30 to TRBJ2-7, with 7 bases matching TRBD1. The CDR3 runs to 11 residues. With 4 bases clipped from V and 5 bases from J, the junction kept 2 bases outside the gene matches. CDR1 is GTSNPN, CDR2 SVGIG, per germline (reference sequence). CDR3 coding DNA: TGTGCCTGGACTACAGGGGACGAGCAGTACTTC. Its protein product is CAWTTGDEQYF.

This clonotype showed up just a few times. The chain combines TRBV4-1 with TRBJ2-1; 15 bases line up with TRBD2. The V and J ends lost 4 bases and 2 bases, in that order; junction bases with no gene match: 3. CDR3 length: 17 amino acids. CDR1 is MGHRA and CDR2 is YSYEKL in the germline V gene. Written as DNA, the CDR3 is TGCGCCAGCAGCCCGGGACTAGCGGGGGGCACCTACAATGAGCAGTTCTTC. Protein product: CASSPGLAGGTYNEQFF.

The V gene is TRBV5-1, the J gene TRBJ2-2, with unresolved D. V was cut by 3 bases and J by 0 bases, with 9 bases left in between. Germline assignment: CDR1 SGHRS and CDR2 YFSETQ. The length of the CDR3 is 15 residues. The chain's CDR3 is CASSSRLSNTGELFF. The DNA of the CDR3 is TGCGCCAGCAGCTCCAGGCTTTCGAACACCGGGGAGCTGTTTTTT.

This chain links TRBV7-2 with TRBJ2-3, with D hard to call. The germline V gene has CDR1 SGHTA and CDR2 FQGNSA. V lost 5 bases to trimming and J lost 4 bases, with 13 bases between them. This CDR3 contains 14 residues. The CDR3 here is CASSQRPVSDTQYF. As DNA, the CDR3 is TGTGCCAGCAGCCAACGGCCGGTCTCAGATACGCAGTATTTT.

This clonotype was detected a few times. The J gene is TRBJ2-1, the V gene TRBV5-1, with D perhaps matching TRBD2 (6 bases). Trimming took off 3 bases at V and 4 bases at J, with 14 bases between the two ends. CDR3 length equals 15 residues. Germline CDR1 reads SGHRS; CDR2 reads YFSETQ. The CDR3 DNA follows: TGCGCCAGCAGCTATGGGAGGTCCTTATACAATGAGCAGTTCTTC. This encodes CASSYGRSLYNEQFF.